Reported below is one TCR beta chain. These data originate in a study of CD8 T cells in Susac syndrome. In Susac syndrome patients, recently defined diagnostic criteria for definite or probable disease were met. TEMRA cells were enriched by FACS, and CD4+ and CD8+ T cells were negatively isolated. RNA totalling about 0.5 to 1 ug underwent reverse transcription with random hexamers. TCR beta CDR3 was amplified by immunoSEQ covering 54 Vbeta and 13 Jbeta. Via MiXCR, TCRdb re-called the immunoSEQ multiplex PCR reads, giving one row per CDR3 protein. The profile covers approximately 190,000 distinct CDR3 sequences, with 75% to 95% appearing a single time and around 0.085% taken by the ten largest. The sequence came from a human donor with Susac syndrome. Sequencing was performed on CD4+ T cells from PBMCs.

The CDR3 DNA reads TGTGCCAGCAGTGAGGAGGGGGGACGTCAGCCCCAGCATTTT. Its protein product is CASSEEGGRQPQHF. The J gene is TRBJ1-5, the V gene TRBV6-1; D possibly corresponds to TRBD1 (6 bases). The V gene's germline CDR1 is MNHNS and CDR2 SASEGT. V lost 3 bases and J 6 bases, leaving 12 bases between the germline ends. This CDR3 comprises 14 residues.